The 14 T cell receptor beta chains reported below all come from one sample, sequenced in a study of cytomegalovirus exposure and HLA in healthy donors. The study ran its PCR with 60 Vbeta and 13 Jbeta primers. Sequenced by immunoSEQ multiplex PCR; TCRdb stores in-frame clones only, minus some. The sample gives roughly 180,000 clones, roughly 80% of which show up once; 2% to 2.5% is in the top ten. Input material: PBMCs. The receptor source for this set is a male donor in good health and CMV-seronegative.

The chain combines TRBV2 with TRBJ2-3, with TRBD2 identical over 7 bases. V trimming: 8 bases; J trimming: 5 bases; junction bases outside the gene matches: 7. This CDR3 region has 13 residues. Looked up from germline, CDR1 is SNHLY and CDR2 is FYNNEI. The CDR3 loop is CASDGRGIDTQYF. CDR3 bases: TGTGCCAGCGATGGGCGGGGGATAGATACGCAGTATTTT. The entire variable domain, with the rest obtained from reference TRBV2 and TRBJ2-3, is as follows: EPEVTQTPSHQVTQMGQEVILRCVPISNHLYFYWYRQILGQKVEFLVSFYNNEISEKSEIFDDQFSVERPDGSNFTLKIRSTKLEDSAMYFCASDGRGIDTQYFGPGTRLTVL.

The rearrangement links TRBV4-2 to TRBJ2-5; D perhaps matches TRBD2 (6 bases). The J call may be wrong; the DNA end is better matched by TRBJ2-7. The CDR3 covers 17 residues. From germline, CDR1 is LGHNA and CDR2 YNFKEQ. CDR3 amino acids: CASSQDRDGGNVYEQYF. The CDR3 region has the DNA TGTGCCAGCAGCCAAGATCGGGACGGGGGAAACGTTTACGAGCAGTACTTC.

The gene calls are TRBV5-6 and TRBJ2-4, with unresolved D. The V gene's germline CDR1 is SGHDT and CDR2 YYEEEE. V lost 0 bases, J lost 0 bases, and 10 bases lay in between. The CDR3 extends over 16 amino acids. The CDR3 loop is CASSLVVELAKNIQYF. The DNA of the CDR3 is TGTGCCAGCAGCTTGGTGGTAGAACTAGCCAAAAACATTCAGTACTTC.

The chain couples TRBV30 to TRBJ1-3; TRBD1 matches at 7 bases. Germline V gene data show CDR1 as GTSNPN and CDR2 as SVGIG (reference sequence). The CDR3 spans 13 residues. With V trimmed by 7 bases and J by 4 bases, 7 bases remained unmatched. CDR3 protein: CAFDRVYGNTIYF. Written as DNA, the CDR3 is TGTGCCTTCGACAGGGTATACGGAAACACCATATATTTT. Complete variable domain (other parts from reference TRBV30 and TRBJ1-3): SQTIHQWPATLVQPVGSPLSLECTVEGTSNPNLYWYRQAAGRGLQLLFYSVGIGQISSEVPQNLSASRPQDRQFILSSKKLLLSDSGFYLCAFDRVYGNTIYFGEGSWLTVV.

This chain uses TRBV27 with TRBJ2-1; 8 nucleotides agree with TRBD2. This CDR3 has 16 residues. Trimming cost V 2 bases and J 5 bases; bases outside gene matches: 8. Germline V CDR1 and CDR2: MNHEY, SMNVEV (reference sequence). CDR3 DNA: TGTGCCAGCAGTTTACCTCACGGGAGGGCGAACAATGAGCAGTTCTTC. Protein product: CASSLPHGRANNEQFF.

This clone was seen only once. CDR3 coding DNA: TGTGCCAGCGGGGGCCCGCGGTTAGAGACCCAGTACTTC. Encoded protein: CASGGPRLETQYF. This chain joins TRBV6-5 and TRBJ2-5; D perhaps matches TRBD1 (6 bases). The CDR3 has 13 residues. Germline V gene lookup returns CDR1 MNHEY and CDR2 SVGAGI. V gave up 8 bases and J gave up 4 bases, with 14 bases separating them.

This sequence joins TRBV9 and TRBJ2-2, with D perhaps matching TRBD1 (5 bases). The V gene's germline CDR1 is SGDLS and CDR2 YYNGEE. The CDR3 consists of 14 residues. V was cut by 4 bases and J by 6 bases, with 13 bases left in between. Here the CDR3 reads CASSRVVGAGELFF. CDR3 sequence (DNA): TGTGCCAGCAGCCGGGTCGTAGGGGCCGGGGAGCTGTTTTTT.

The chain joins TRBV14 to TRBJ1-2; 7 bases are shared with TRBD1. CDR3 length: 15 amino acids. V gave up 3 bases and J gave up 7 bases; unmatched junction bases: 11. Germline V gives CDR1 SGHDN, CDR2 FVKESK. The CDR3 spells CASSHEDRAGSGYTF. The CDR3 DNA sequence: TGTGCCAGCAGCCACGAAGACAGGGCCGGCAGTGGCTACACCTTC.

The chain combines TRBV7-9 with TRBJ1-4, with TRBD1 identical over 7 bases. This CDR3 spans 14 amino acids. CDR1 is SEHNR, CDR2 FQNEAQ, per germline (reference sequence). V was clipped by 5 bases and J by 4 bases; unmatched bases: 4. CDR3 region: CASSQGQYNEKLFF. The CDR3 nucleotides read TGTGCCAGCAGCCAGGGACAGTATAATGAAAAACTGTTTTTT.

The V and J genes are TRBV6-1 and TRBJ2-1; TRBD1 matches 8 bases. Per germline, CDR1 MNHNS and CDR2 SASEGT. The CDR3 covers 12 residues. The DNA of the CDR3 is TGTACCACCGGGACAGGATACAATGAGCAGTTCTTC. Translating gives CTTGTGYNEQFF.

The chain combines TRBV18 with TRBJ1-2; the match to TRBD1 covers 8 bases. The CDR3 has 15 amino acids. Germline CDR1 is KGHSH and CDR2 is LQKENI. Losses at the gene ends were 5 bases for V and 4 bases for J; bases not matched to a gene: 9. CDR3: CASSVGQGGSYGYTF. The CDR3 bases are TGTGCCAGCTCAGTCGGACAGGGCGGTAGCTATGGCTACACCTTC.

V gene TRBV7-6 combines with J gene TRBJ2-7; 7 bases match TRBD2. Per the germline V gene, CDR1 is SGHVS and CDR2 is FNYEAQ. This CDR3 is 13 amino acids long. Trimming at V came to 0 bases and at J to 4 bases, leaving 0 bases not matched to a gene. The CDR3 DNA sequence: TGTGCCAGCAGCTTAGCCGGGGGGTACGAGCAGTACTTC. Its translation: CASSLAGGYEQYF.

This chain connects TRBV19 to TRBJ1-2, with D maybe TRBD1 (5 bases). The CDR3 extends over 13 amino acids. Trimming shortened V by 0 bases and J by 5 bases, and 7 bases separated the two germline ends. Per germline, CDR1 LNHDA and CDR2 SQIVND (reference sequence). The CDR3 DNA reads TGTGCCAGTAGTATAGAAACAGGATATGGCTACACCTTC. Encoded protein: CASSIETGYGYTF.

This chain connects TRBV13 to TRBJ1-4; perhaps TRBD1 as D (6 bases). V was trimmed by 5 bases and J by 8 bases, leaving 15 bases between them. This CDR3 has 14 residues. Germline CDR1 reads PRHDT; CDR2 reads FYEKMQ (reference sequence). The CDR3 region has the DNA TGTGCCAGCAGCCCCCGGGACATAAGGGAAAAACTGTTTTTT. Protein product: CASSPRDIREKLFF. The full variable domain, with the rest looked up from reference TRBV13 and TRBJ1-4, is AAGVIQSPRHLIKEKRETATLKCYPIPRHDTVYWYQQGPGQDPQFLISFYEKMQSDKGSIPDRFSAQQFSDYHSELNMSSLELGDSALYFCASSPRDIREKLFFGSGTQLSVL.